This TCR beta chain was sequenced for a study of PD-L1 blockade in urothelial cancer. The repertoire was sequenced with immunoSEQ multiplex PCR; TCRdb's copy has only in-frame clones and lacks some. The sample yields tens of thousands of clones, roughly 86% seen once. The CDR3 is 17 residues long. The germline V gene has CDR1 SGDLS and CDR2 YYNGEE. The V segment lost 4 bases and the J segment 2 bases; nucleotides outside the gene matches: 14. Noted time point: peripheral blood 6 weeks after treatment start. The sequence derives from a man aged 55 to 70 with urothelial cancer. V gene TRBV9 combines with J gene TRBJ2-7; 8 bases map to TRBD2. This specimen was PBMCs, taken around atezolizumab (anti-PD-L1) treatment. CDR3 coding DNA: TGTGCCAGCAGCCTGGGGAGCGGGGGCTCCGGAGCCTACGAGCAGTACTTC. It specifies CASSLGSGGSGAYEQYF.